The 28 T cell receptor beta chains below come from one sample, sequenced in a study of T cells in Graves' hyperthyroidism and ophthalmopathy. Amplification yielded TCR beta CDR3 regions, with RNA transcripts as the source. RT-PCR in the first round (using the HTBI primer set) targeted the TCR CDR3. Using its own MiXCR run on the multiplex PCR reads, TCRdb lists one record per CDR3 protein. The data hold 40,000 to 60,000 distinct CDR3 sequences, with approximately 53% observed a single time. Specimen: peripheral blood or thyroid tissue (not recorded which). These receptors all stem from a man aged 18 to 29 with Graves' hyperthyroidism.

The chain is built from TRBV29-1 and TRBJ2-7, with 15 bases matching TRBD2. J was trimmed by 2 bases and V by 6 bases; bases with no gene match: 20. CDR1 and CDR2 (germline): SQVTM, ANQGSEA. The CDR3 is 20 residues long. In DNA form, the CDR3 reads TGCAGCGTGAGGCCCGGGACTAGCGGGAGGACAGGGCGCCCAACCTACGAGCAGTACTTC. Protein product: CSVRPGTSGRTGRPTYEQYF.

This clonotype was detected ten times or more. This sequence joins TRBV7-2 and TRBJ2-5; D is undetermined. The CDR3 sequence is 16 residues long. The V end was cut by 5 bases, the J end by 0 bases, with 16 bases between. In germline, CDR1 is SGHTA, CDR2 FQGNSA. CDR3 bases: TGTGCCAGCAGCAATCTGCCGGTGCAGTACCAAGAGACCCAGTACTTC. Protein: CASSNLPVQYQETQYF.

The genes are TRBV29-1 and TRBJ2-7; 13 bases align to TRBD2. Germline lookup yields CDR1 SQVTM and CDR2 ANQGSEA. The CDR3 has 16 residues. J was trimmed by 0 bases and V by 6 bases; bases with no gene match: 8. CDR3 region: CSVRPGTSGVSYEQYF. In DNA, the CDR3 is TGCAGCGTGAGGCCCGGGACTAGCGGGGTCTCCTACGAGCAGTACTTC.

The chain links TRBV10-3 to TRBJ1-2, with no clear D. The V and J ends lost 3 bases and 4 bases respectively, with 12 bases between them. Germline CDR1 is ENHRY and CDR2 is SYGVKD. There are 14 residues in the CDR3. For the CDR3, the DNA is TGTGCCATCAGTGAACCAATCCCTGGCTATGGCTACACCTTC. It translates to CAISEPIPGYGYTF.

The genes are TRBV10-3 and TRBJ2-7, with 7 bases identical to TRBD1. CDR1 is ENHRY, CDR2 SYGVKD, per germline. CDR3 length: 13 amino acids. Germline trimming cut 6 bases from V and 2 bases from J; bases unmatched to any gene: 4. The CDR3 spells CAIRNQGAYEQYF. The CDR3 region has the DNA TGTGCCATCAGGAATCAGGGGGCCTACGAGCAGTACTTC.

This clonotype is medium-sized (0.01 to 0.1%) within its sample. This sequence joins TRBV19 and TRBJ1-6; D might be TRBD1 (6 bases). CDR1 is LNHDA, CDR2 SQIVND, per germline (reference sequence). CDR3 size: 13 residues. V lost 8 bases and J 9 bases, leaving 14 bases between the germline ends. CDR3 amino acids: CASASRGSSPLHF. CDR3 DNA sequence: TGTGCCAGTGCTTCCAGGGGAAGTTCACCCCTCCACTTT.

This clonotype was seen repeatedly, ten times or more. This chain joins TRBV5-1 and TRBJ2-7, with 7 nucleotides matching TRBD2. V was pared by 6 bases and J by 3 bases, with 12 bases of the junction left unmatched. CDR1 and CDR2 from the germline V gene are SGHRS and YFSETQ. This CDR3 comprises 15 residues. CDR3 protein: CASKATRSGVYEQYF. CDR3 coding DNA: TGCGCCAGCAAGGCGACCCGAAGCGGGGTCTACGAGCAGTACTTC.

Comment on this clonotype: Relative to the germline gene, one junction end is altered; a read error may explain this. Here the CDR3 reads CASSLQGSNTEALF. CDR3 DNA sequence: TGTGCCAGCAGCTTACAGGGAAGTAATACTGAAGCTCTCTTT. The rearrangement links TRBV7-2 to TRBJ1-1; a weak D match, TRBD1 (5 bases). This CDR3 has 14 residues. Germline CDR1 reads SGHTA; CDR2 reads FQGNSA.

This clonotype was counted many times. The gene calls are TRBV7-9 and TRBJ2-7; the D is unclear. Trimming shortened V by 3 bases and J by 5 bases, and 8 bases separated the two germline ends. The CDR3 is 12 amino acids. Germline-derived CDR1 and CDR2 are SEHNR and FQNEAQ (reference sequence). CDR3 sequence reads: CASSFVVDEQYF. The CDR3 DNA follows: TGTGCCAGCAGCTTCGTAGTTGACGAGCAGTACTTC.

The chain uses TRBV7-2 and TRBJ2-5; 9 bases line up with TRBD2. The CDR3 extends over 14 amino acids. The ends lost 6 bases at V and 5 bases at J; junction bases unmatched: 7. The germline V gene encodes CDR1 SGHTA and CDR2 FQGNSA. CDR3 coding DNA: TGTGCCAGCAGTTGGAGCGGGGGGCGGGAGACCCAGTACTTC. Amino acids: CASSWSGGRETQYF. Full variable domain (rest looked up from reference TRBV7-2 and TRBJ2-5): GAGVSQSPSNKVTEKGKDVELRCDPISGHTALYWYRQSLGQGLEFLIYFQGNSAPDKSGLPSDRFSAERTGGSVSTLTIQRTQQEDSAVYLCASSWSGGRETQYFGPGTRLLVL.

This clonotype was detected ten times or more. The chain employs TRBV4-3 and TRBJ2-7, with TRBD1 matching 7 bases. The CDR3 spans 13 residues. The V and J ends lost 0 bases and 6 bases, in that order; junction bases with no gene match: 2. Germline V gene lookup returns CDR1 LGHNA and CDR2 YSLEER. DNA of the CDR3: TGCGCCAGCAGCCAAGAGAACAGGGGCGAGCAGTACTTC. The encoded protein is CASSQENRGEQYF.

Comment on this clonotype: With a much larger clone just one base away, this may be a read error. The CDR3 sequence: CSVQTSGAETQYF. In DNA, the CDR3 is TGCAGTGTGCAGACTAGCGGGGCGGAGACCCAGTACTTC. The genes are TRBV20-1 and TRBJ2-5; the match to TRBD2 covers 11 bases. V lost 7 bases and J lost 5; bases outside the gene matches: 6. Germline V gene lookup returns CDR1 DFQATT and CDR2 SNEGSKA (reference sequence). The CDR3 is 13 amino acids.

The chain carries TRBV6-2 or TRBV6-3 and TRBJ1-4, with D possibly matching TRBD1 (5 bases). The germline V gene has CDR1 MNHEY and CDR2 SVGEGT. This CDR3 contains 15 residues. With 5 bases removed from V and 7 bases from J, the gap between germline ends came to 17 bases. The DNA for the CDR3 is TGTGCCAGCAGTCGCAGTGGGGGACTCGGTGAAAAACTGTTTTTT. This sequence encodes CASSRSGGLGEKLFF.

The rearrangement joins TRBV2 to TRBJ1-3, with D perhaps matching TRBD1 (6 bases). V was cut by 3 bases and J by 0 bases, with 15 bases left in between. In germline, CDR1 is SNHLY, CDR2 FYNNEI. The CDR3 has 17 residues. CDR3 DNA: TGTGCCAGCAGTGACAGGGGAGAAAGCTACTCTGGAAACACCATATATTTT. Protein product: CASSDRGESYSGNTIYF.

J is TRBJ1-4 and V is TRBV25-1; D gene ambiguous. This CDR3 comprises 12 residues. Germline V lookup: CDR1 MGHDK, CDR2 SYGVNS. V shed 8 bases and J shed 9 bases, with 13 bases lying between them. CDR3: CASGSTGKKLFF. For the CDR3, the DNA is TGTGCCAGCGGCAGTACGGGGAAAAAACTGTTTTTT. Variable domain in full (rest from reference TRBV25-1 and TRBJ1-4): EADIYQTPRYLVIGTGKKITLECSQTMGHDKMYWYQQDPGMELHLIHYSYGVNSTEKGDLSSESTVSRIRTEHFPLTLESARPSHTSQYLCASGSTGKKLFFGSGTQLSVL.

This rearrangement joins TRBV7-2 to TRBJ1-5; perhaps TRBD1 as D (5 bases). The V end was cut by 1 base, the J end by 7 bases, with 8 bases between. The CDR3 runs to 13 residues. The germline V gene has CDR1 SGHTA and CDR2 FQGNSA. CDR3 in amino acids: CASSLGEGQPQHF. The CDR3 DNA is TGTGCCAGCAGCTTAGGGGAGGGGCAGCCCCAGCATTTT.

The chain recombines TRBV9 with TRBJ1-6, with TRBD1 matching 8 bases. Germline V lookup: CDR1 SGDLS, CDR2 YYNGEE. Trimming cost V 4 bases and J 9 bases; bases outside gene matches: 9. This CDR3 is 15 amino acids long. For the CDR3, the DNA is TGTGCCAGCAGCATAACCGGGACAGGACGTTCACCCCTCCACTTT. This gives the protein CASSITGTGRSPLHF.

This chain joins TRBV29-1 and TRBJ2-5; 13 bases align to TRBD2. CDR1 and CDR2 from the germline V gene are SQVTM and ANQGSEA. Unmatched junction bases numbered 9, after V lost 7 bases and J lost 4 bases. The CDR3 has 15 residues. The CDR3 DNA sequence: TGCAGCGCTCCACTAGCGGGAGGGCCGGGAGAGACCCAGTACTTC. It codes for CSAPLAGGPGETQYF.

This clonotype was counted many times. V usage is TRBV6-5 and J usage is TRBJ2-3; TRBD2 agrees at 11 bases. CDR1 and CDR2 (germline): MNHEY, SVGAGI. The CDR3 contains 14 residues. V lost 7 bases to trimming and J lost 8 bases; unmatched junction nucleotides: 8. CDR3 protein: CASIASGRSSTQYF. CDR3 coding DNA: TGTGCCAGCATTGCTAGCGGGAGGAGTAGTACGCAGTATTTT.

This chain's CDR3 is CSESLAGVETQYF. CDR3 coding DNA: TGCAGTGAGTCCCTAGCGGGGGTTGAGACCCAGTACTTC. The chain is built from TRBV20-1 and TRBJ2-5, with TRBD2 matching over 10 bases. CDR3 length: 13 residues. Germline V lookup: CDR1 DFQATT, CDR2 SNEGSKA (reference sequence). The trim removed 7 bases at V and 5 bases at J, leaving 7 bases unmatched.

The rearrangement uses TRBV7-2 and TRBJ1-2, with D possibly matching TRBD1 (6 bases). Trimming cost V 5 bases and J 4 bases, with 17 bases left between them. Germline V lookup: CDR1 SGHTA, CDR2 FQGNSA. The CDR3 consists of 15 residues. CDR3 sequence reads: CASSLDSASFYGYTF. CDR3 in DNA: TGTGCCAGCAGCCTGGACAGCGCTTCTTTCTATGGCTACACCTTC.

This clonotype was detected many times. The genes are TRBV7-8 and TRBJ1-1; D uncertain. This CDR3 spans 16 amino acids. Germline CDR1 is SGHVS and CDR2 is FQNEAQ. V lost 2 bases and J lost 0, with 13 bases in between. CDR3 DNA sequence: TGTGCCAGCAGCTTACTTGGAAACGGCATGAACACTGAAGCTTTCTTT. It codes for CASSLLGNGMNTEAFF.

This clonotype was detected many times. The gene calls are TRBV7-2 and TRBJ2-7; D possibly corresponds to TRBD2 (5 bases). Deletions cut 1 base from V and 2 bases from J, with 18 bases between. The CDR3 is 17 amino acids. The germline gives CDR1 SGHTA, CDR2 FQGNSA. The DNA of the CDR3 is TGTGCCAGCAGCTTAGGAGATGGACTTAAACCTACCTACGAGCAGTACTTC. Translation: CASSLGDGLKPTYEQYF.

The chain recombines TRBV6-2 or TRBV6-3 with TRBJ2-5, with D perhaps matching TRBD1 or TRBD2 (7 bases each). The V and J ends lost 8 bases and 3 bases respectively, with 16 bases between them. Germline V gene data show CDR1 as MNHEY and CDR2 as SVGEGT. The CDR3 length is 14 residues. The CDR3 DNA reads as TGTGCCAGCTTCAGCGGGACAGCTAAAGAGACCCAGTACTTC. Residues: CASFSGTAKETQYF.

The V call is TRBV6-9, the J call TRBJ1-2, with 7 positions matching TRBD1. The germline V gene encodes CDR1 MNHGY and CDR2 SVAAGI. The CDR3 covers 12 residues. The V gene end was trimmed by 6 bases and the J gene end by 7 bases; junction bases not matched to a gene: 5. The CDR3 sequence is CASRPRTGGYTF. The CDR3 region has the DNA TGTGCCAGCAGGCCACGGACAGGTGGCTACACCTTC.

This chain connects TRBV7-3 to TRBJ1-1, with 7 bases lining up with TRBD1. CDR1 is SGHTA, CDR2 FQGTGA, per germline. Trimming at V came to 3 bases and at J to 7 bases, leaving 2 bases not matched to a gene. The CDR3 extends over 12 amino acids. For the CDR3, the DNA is TGTGCCAGCAGCTTGGACAGGAATGAAGCTTTCTTT. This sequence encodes CASSLDRNEAFF.

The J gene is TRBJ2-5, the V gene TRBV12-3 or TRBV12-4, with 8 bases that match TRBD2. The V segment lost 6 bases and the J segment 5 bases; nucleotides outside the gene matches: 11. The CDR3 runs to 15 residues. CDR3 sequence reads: CASSQLMGLVETQYF. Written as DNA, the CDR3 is TGTGCCAGCAGCCAGCTTATGGGACTAGTGGAGACCCAGTACTTC.

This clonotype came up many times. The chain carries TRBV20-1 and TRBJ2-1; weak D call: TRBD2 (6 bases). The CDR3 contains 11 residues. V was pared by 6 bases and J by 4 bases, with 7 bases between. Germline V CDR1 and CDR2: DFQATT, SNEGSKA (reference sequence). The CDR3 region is CSAREYNEQFF. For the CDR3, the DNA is TGCAGTGCCCGGGAGTACAATGAGCAGTTCTTC.